The text below deals with one TCR beta chain. Through negative isolation, CD4+ and CD8+ T cells were obtained, while TEMRA cells were enriched using FACS. RNA was extracted with the RNeasy kit, and a quantity of roughly 0.5 to 1 ug was reverse transcribed using random hexamers. Across 54 Vbeta and 13 Jbeta, TCR beta CDR3 was amplified with immunoSEQ multiplex PCR. TCRdb re-called the immunoSEQ multiplex PCR reads with MiXCR, one entry per CDR3 protein. The profile covers just over 300,000 distinct CDR3 sequences, with about 90% appearing a single time and about 0.063% taken by the ten largest. These data come from a study of CD8 T cells in Susac syndrome. The receptor comes from a human donor with multiple sclerosis. The sample consisted of CD4+ T cells from PBMCs.

The chain's CDR3 is CASSFRLAGGVGELFF. Here the CDR3 DNA reads TGTGCCAGCAGCTTCCGACTAGCGGGAGGGGTAGGGGAGCTGTTTTTT. The chain carries TRBV7-2 and TRBJ2-2, with 14 bases fitting TRBD2. In germline, CDR1 is SGHTA, CDR2 FQGNSA. CDR3 length: 16 amino acids. The V gene end was trimmed by 3 bases and the J gene end by 8 bases; junction bases not matched to a gene: 5.